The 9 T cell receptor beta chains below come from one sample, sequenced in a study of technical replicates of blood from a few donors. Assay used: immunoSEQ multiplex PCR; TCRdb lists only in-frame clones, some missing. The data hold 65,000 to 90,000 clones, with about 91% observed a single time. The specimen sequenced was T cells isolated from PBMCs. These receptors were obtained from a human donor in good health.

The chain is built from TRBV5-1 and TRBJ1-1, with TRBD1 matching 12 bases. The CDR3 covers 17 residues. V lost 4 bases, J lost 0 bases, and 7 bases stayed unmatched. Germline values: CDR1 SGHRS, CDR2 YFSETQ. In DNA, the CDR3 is TGCGCCAGCAGCACCTCCGGGACAGGGGGCATGAACACTGAAGCTTTCTTT. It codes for CASSTSGTGGMNTEAFF.

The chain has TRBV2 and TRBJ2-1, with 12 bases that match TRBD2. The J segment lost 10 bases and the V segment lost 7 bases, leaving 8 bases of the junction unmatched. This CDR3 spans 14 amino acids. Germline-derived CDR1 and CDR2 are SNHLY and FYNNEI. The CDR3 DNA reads TGTGCCAGCAACCCGACTAGCGGGAGATACGAGCAGTTCTTC. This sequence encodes CASNPTSGRYEQFF.

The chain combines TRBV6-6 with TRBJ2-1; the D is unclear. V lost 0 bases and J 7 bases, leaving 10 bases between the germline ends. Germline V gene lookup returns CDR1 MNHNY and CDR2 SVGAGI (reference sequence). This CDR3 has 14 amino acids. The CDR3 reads CASSYSTLVNEQFF. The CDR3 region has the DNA TGTGCCAGCAGTTACTCGACTCTTGTAAATGAGCAGTTCTTC.

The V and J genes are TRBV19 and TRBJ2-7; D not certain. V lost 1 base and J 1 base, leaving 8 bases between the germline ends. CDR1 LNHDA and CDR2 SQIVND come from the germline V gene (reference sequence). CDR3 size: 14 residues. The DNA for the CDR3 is TGTGCCAGTAGTATAGGGCTAGATTCCTACGAGCAGTACTTC. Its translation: CASSIGLDSYEQYF. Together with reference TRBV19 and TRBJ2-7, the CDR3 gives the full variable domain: DGGITQSPKYLFRKEGQNVTLSCEQNLNHDAMYWYRQDPGQGLRLIYYSQIVNDFQKGDIAEGYSVSREKKESFPLTVTSAQKNPTAFYLCASSIGLDSYEQYFGPGTRLTVT.

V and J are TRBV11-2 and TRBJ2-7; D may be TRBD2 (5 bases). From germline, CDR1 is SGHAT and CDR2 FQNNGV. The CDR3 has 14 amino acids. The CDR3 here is CATRADQSSYEQYF. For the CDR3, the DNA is TGTGCTACTAGGGCAGACCAAAGCTCCTACGAGCAGTACTTC. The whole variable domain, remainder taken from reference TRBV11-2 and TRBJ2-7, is EAGVAQSPRYKIIEKRQSVAFWCNPISGHATLYWYQQILGQGPKLLIQFQNNGVVDDSQLPKDRFSAERLKGVDSTLKIQPAKLEDSAVYLCATRADQSSYEQYFGPGTRLTVT.

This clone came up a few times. The CDR3 reads CASSSPIGGGYTF. CDR3 bases: TGTGCCAGCAGCTCCCCGATTGGAGGGGGCTACACCTTC. This chain joins TRBV11-2 and TRBJ1-2; D is uncertain. The V gene's germline CDR1 is SGHAT and CDR2 FQNNGV. The CDR3 extends over 13 amino acids. V gave up 4 bases and J gave up 8 bases, with 14 bases separating them.

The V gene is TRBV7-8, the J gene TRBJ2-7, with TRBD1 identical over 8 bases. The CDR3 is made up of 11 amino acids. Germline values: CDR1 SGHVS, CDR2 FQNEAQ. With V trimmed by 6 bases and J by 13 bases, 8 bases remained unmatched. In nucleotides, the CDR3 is TGTGCCAGCAGTCAACAGGGGGAGCTCTACTTC. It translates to CASSQQGELYF.

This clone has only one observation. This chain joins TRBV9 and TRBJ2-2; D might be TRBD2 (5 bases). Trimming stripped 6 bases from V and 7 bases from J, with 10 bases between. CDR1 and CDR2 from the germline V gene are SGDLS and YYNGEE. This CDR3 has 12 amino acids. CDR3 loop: CASTLRDGELFF. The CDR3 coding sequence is TGTGCCAGCACCCTACGGGACGGGGAGCTGTTTTTT.

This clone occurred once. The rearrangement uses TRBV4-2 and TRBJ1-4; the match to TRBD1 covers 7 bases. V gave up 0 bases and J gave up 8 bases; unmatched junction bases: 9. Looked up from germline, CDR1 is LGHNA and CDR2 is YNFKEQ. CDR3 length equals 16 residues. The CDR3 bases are TGTGCCAGCAGCCAAGATTTCGGGCAGGGGGGAGAAAAACTGTTTTTT. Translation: CASSQDFGQGGEKLFF.